This T cell receptor (beta chain) was found in a study of blood T cell repertoires in COVID-19 (TCRdb year 2020). With respect to the entire study: Samples covering the acute and convalescent phases of COVID-19 were provided by collaborators in the United States, Italy and Spain. The material from the prospective study consisted of cDNA or gDNA derived from T cells, B-cell-depleted T cells, or PBMCs. Where HLA class I and class II types were available, the types were taken from metadata supplied by the sample provider, not from assay-based typing. The repertoires were released in a freely available public database intended as a resource for research on the immune response to SARS-CoV-2. Deeply sampled blood TCRbeta repertoires from subjects exposed to, actively infected with, or recovered from COVID-19 were included in the dataset. Samples were obtained from the ongoing ImmuneRACE study (first 160 participants) and from over a thousand subjects provided by 6 global collaborators. Nearly every sample came with metadata listing a de-identified subject ID, COVID-19 status, age in years and sex.

The immunoSEQ Assay, a bias-controlled multiplex PCR, was used to amplify TCRbeta CDR3 regions from genomic DNA. The paper's data handling went like this. Within the assay, amplification of reference gene primers was used to estimate how many nucleated cells each sample contained. To quantify the absolute abundance of each unique TCRbeta CDR3 rearrangement, sequence reads were collapsed and filtered. For each sample, productive Simpson clonality was calculated as the square root of Simpson's diversity index across productive rearrangements. What TCRdb holds here is the immuneACCESS table cut down to in-frame rearrangements. Part of the clones is not present; checked against another copy, under half of the missing clones reflect an unresolved V gene, and the others are unexplained. V, J and clone size derive from that table, while D and trimming were established from the DNA sequence. This sample has 150,000 or so clones in its table, and roughly 83% of those were observed once. The ten largest make up 3% of the sample.

Counted from cysteine to phenylalanine, this CDR3 has 13 amino acids. Kept here is only the CDR3 DNA, which spans 39 bases and is read in frame from base 1. CDR1 and CDR2, looked up from the germline V gene, are MGHRA and YSYEKL. V loses 1 base of germline sequence and J loses 10 bases, and the interval between the two ends is 10 bases. Results the study describes overall, beyond this receptor: How much clinical and demographic metadata was included differed by source and by participant, and the metadata was provided uncurated.

As regards this clone: Its antigen is still unknown. No clone much larger than this one lies a single base away; base qualities are absent.

Whole blood was collected in K2EDTA tubes by collaborating institutions according to the institutions' own protocols. For TCRbeta analysis, collaborator samples were shipped as frozen whole blood, as isolated PBMCs, or as DNA extracted from either sample type. The source is a woman of 80 years or more with acute or convalescent COVID-19. The sample was peripheral blood. The V gene is TRBV4-1 and the J gene is TRBJ2-2, with TRBD2 as a weak D call on 6 bases. The CDR3 protein is CASSQVGGTELFF. The DNA sequence is given as TGCGCCAGCAGCCAAGTTGGGGGGACGGAGCTGTTTTTT.